This T cell receptor (beta chain) is from a study of cytomegalovirus exposure and HLA in healthy donors. Turning to the study itself: Around 85 million unique TCRs from HLA-typed donors were held in an early data release. Notes on the study in general: Researchers counted around 160 TCR beta chains as cytomegalovirus-associated. Previous analysis showed most TCR beta V segments were productive about 87% or about 30% of the time.

The sample holds one count of this clone. The antigen remains unidentified. V was shortened by 0 bases and J by 8 bases, with 8 bases between the two germline ends. Germline CDR1 is SGHTA and CDR2 is FQGNSA. The CDR3 consists of 13 residues. Researchers ran the PCR with 60 Vbeta and 13 Jbeta primers. Method: immunoSEQ multiplex PCR; TCRdb's copy keeps in-frame clones and lacks some. This table holds some 180,000 clones, 85% found once. The TCR sequence derives from a young man in good health and CMV-seropositive. What was sequenced was PBMCs. This sequence joins TRBV7-2 and TRBJ2-1; D is uncertain. CDR3 in DNA: TGTGCCAGCAGCTTAGCGTATGGAGATGAGCAGTTCTTC. This translates into CASSLAYGDEQFF.